This T cell receptor (beta chain) is from a study of T cells in Graves' hyperthyroidism and ophthalmopathy (dated by TCRdb to the late 2010s). About the full investigation: Peripheral blood samples were taken at initial diagnosis, before any treatment was given. A discovery cohort of roughly 100 patients, about 40 with Graves' ophthalmopathy and about 60 with stable Graves' hyperthyroidism, was used to find distinguishing TCR V-J signatures. An independent validation cohort of fewer than 20 hyperthyroidism patients and over 15 patients who later progressed to ophthalmopathy tested prospective prediction of ophthalmopathy. The roughly 100 discovery patients were randomly split 7:3 into training and test sets. Thyroid tissue and blood T-cell repertoires from six Graves' hyperthyroidism patients were also compared in the study. After sampling, hyperthyroidism patients received methimazole starting at 30 mg daily, and ophthalmopathy patients received high-dose intravenous methylprednisolone. According to the paper, TCR Vbeta CDR3 sequencing was carried out on more than 120 peripheral blood samples, which came from more than 40 ophthalmopathy, 75 to 80 hyperthyroidism and approximately 17 progressor patients.

Relative to germline, V is missing 8 bases and J is missing 2 bases, with 11 bases of the junction outside any gene match. The length of the CDR3 is 16 amino acids, counting both ends. The sequence is cut down to CDR3 DNA, 48 bases in frame from base 1. This clonotype came up a few times. What this receptor recognizes is not known. A much bigger clone sits one base away, suggesting this may be a read error. The CDR3 does not end in the conserved phenylalanine or tryptophan, so this is likely a read error. Amplification of TCR beta CDR3 regions was carried out from RNA transcripts. For the first round of RT-PCR on the TCR CDR3, the HTBI primer set was used together with the Qiagen OneStep RT-PCR kit. Libraries were constructed in a second round of multiplex PCR, after which size selection and purification were carried out. Libraries were sequenced paired-end with 100 bp reads on an Illumina HiSeq2000. Under the source paper's analysis protocol: Raw data were processed with SOAPnuke, discarding reads with adapters, uncalled bases, mean Phred below 15, or no exact constant-primer or identifier match. COPE v1.2.5 was used to merge the high-quality paired reads, and each unique nucleotide sequence was defined as a clonotype. Clonotypes were aligned to IMGT TRBV, TRBD and TRBJ reference segments using MiTCR v1.1. The analysis was restricted to V-J combinations with a frequency above 0.0001, which together covered around 99% of the repertoires. The TCS score was defined as F50 (clonal expansion) divided by E x V (chaos), with BLOSUM62-based TCRdist calculated between CDR3 peptides within each V-J. Welch's t-statistics and random forest reduced some 510 V-J features to roughly 13, which were used in a naive Bayes classifier (R e1071). TCRdb applied fastp at Q25 and MiXCR to the public reads, then kept only in-frame beta chains. Merged by CDR3 protein, the rows form single entries marked with the most common genes and DNA. The authors' filters were not applied to this entry. This sample comprises around 500,000 distinct CDR3 sequences, approximately 15% of them detected only once. 17% of the sample is taken by the ten largest.

Graves' hyperthyroidism was defined as stable when no progression to ophthalmopathy occurred over 18 months of follow-up. Hyperthyroidism patients were newly diagnosed, with disease duration under 2 months, and aged 18 to 65 years. The study excluded patients with uncontrolled infections, other autoimmune diseases, pregnancy or lactation. Diagnoses were based on clinical symptoms, serum thyroxine and TRAb, thyroid ultrasound and orbital computed tomography. PBMCs were separated from about 10 ml of fresh peripheral blood using Ficoll-Paque density gradient centrifugation. Total RNA was extracted with Trizol reagent, and quality was checked on an Agilent 2100 Bioanalyzer. General findings and caveats noted by the study authors: In validation, progression to ophthalmopathy was predicted by the model with 70% to 71% sensitivity and roughly 76% specificity, a median of around 5.9 months before onset. In cross-validation, a model built on a 13 V-J signature told ophthalmopathy apart from stable hyperthyroidism with less than 90% sensitivity and roughly 83% specificity, and in testing the same model reached 80%/75%. Most expanded thyroid clonotypes (frequency above 0.001) were also detected in blood, a finding suggesting that blood repertoires may reflect thyroid immune responses. Sample size was not statistically predetermined, and investigators were not blinded to group allocation.

Recombination connected TRBV12-3 or TRBV12-4 to TRBJ2-2, with 7 bases in between that match TRBD2. This receptor was obtained from a young woman with Graves' hyperthyroidism. The sample was blood. The DNA sequence is TGTGCCAGCCTACCCGCTAGCGGCTTCAACACCGGGGAGCTGTTTCTT. This translates into CASLPASGFNTGELFL.